These 5 T cell receptor beta chains came from one sample sequenced in a study of lymphopenia after photon versus proton radiotherapy. Sequencing was performed with immunoSEQ multiplex PCR; in TCRdb, only in-frame clones are kept and a portion is missing. The data show about 40,000 clones, 85% to 90% seen once. Source: peripheral blood, taken from a patient treated with photon-based radiotherapy. Receptor source: a man aged 45 to 65 with gastric cancer.

The chain uses TRBV6-1 and TRBJ1-5; 8 nucleotides match TRBD1. Losses at the gene ends were 3 bases for V and 5 bases for J; bases not matched to a gene: 0. This CDR3 contains 13 residues. Looked up from germline, CDR1 is MNHNS and CDR2 is SASEGT. Here the CDR3 reads CASSDRGHQPQHF. The CDR3 region has the DNA TGTGCCAGCAGTGACAGGGGGCATCAGCCCCAGCATTTT.

The chain links TRBV18 to TRBJ2-7; D is possibly TRBD1 (5 bases). Germline V gene sequence: CDR1 KGHSH, CDR2 LQKENI. This CDR3 is built from 12 residues. V was pared by 5 bases and J by 3 bases, with 8 bases between. DNA for the CDR3: TGTGCCAGCTCAATAGGGGTCTACGAGCAGTACTTC. Translating it yields CASSIGVYEQYF.

J is TRBJ2-7 and V is TRBV11-2; 9 bases align to TRBD1. Per germline, CDR1 SGHAT and CDR2 FQNNGV. The CDR3 covers 15 residues. Losses at the gene ends were 6 bases for V and 3 bases for J; bases not matched to a gene: 9. The CDR3 reads CASRPPGTGNYEQYF. In nucleotides, the CDR3 is TGTGCCAGCAGACCACCCGGGACAGGGAACTACGAGCAGTACTTC.

This clone counts as medium-sized. V and J are TRBV6-5 and TRBJ1-2, with D possibly TRBD1 on 6 matching bases. The germline gives CDR1 MNHEY, CDR2 SVGAGI. Trimming cost V 6 bases and J 3 bases, with 14 bases left between them. The CDR3 extends over 14 amino acids. CDR3 nucleotide sequence: TGTGCCAGCAGCTCTACAGGGAACCACTATGGCTACACCTTC. Translated: CASSSTGNHYGYTF.

In this sample, this clone turned up once. The V call is TRBV28, the J call TRBJ2-7, with a possible D match to TRBD1 (6 bases). V was clipped by 4 bases and J by 5 bases, with 6 bases between them. CDR3 length: 11 amino acids. Germline V gene data show CDR1 as MDHEN and CDR2 as SYDVKM. The CDR3 loop reads CASSWDNEQYF. The CDR3 nucleotides are TGTGCCAGCAGTTGGGACAACGAGCAGTACTTC.